The 22 T cell receptor beta chains given below trace back to one sample, sequenced in a study of esophageal squamous cell carcinoma under preoperative chemotherapy. Time point in this sample: after preoperative PTX-NDP chemotherapy. TCRdb fed the PCR reads into MiXCR, producing one record per CDR3 protein. The sample contains approximately 20,000 distinct CDR3 sequences, 46% of which appear only once. Sampling was performed from a patient given preoperative chemotherapy. The receptors were sampled from a human donor with esophageal squamous cell carcinoma. The donor label of this sample is uncertain.

As for this clonotype: The junction departs from the called germline gene at one end, perhaps through a read error. The genes are TRBV6-1 and TRBJ2-2; 10 nucleotides match TRBD1. In germline, CDR1 is MNHNS, CDR2 SASEGT. CDR3 length: 13 residues. As DNA, the CDR3 is TGTGCCAGCAGAAGTGGGGGGACAGGGGAGCTGTATTTT. Translating gives CASRSGGTGELYF.

This clonotype was recorded at least ten times. This chain links TRBV27 with TRBJ2-6; the D gene is possibly TRBD1 (5 bases). CDR1 is MNHEY and CDR2 is SMNVEV in the germline V gene (reference sequence). Trimming took off 1 base at V and 0 bases at J, with 7 bases between the two ends. The length of the CDR3 is 16 residues. The CDR3 protein is CASSLWGSSGANVLTF. The CDR3 DNA reads as TGTGCCAGCAGTTTATGGGGCAGCTCTGGGGCCAACGTCCTGACTTTC.

The V and J genes are TRBV7-2 and TRBJ2-3, with D hard to call. With the DNA end fitting TRBJ2-7 better, the J assignment may be wrong. The germline CDR1 and CDR2 sequences are SGHTA and FQGNSA. There are 11 residues in the CDR3. The CDR3 DNA reads as TGTGCCAGCAGCGCCACAAATACGCAGTACTTC. This codes for CASSATNTQYF.

This chain joins TRBV6-5 and TRBJ2-2, with D possibly being TRBD2 (6 bases). The CDR3 runs to 15 residues. V shed 4 bases and J shed 2 bases, with 11 bases lying between them. In germline, CDR1 is MNHEY, CDR2 SVGAGI. The DNA of the CDR3 is TGTGCCAGCAGTTTGGGACTCCTAAACACCGGGGAGCTGTTTTTT. Translation gives CASSLGLLNTGELFF.

The chain uses TRBV7-8 and TRBJ2-5; unclear D gene. The DNA end is more similar to TRBJ2-7, so the J call may be wrong. The CDR3 runs 13 residues. Germline V gene lookup returns CDR1 SGHVS and CDR2 FQNEAQ. This CDR3 reads CASALDSGNEQYF. CDR3 DNA: TGTGCCAGTGCTCTGGATTCAGGAAACGAGCAGTACTTC.

J is TRBJ2-3 and V is TRBV7-8, with TRBD2 identical over 15 bases. The J segment lost 14 bases and the V segment lost 5 bases, leaving 11 bases of the junction unmatched. This CDR3 comprises 15 residues. The germline gives CDR1 SGHVS, CDR2 FQNEAQ. CDR3 nucleotide sequence: TGTGCCAGCAGCCCTAGCAGGACTAGCGGGAGGGAACGGTATTTT. Its translation is CASSPSRTSGRERYF.

The rearrangement uses TRBV27 and TRBJ2-3; the match to TRBD2 covers 10 bases. The CDR3 loop spans 16 amino acids. Germline values: CDR1 MNHEY, CDR2 SMNVEV (reference sequence). Trimming cost V 6 bases and J 4 bases; bases outside gene matches: 10. The CDR3 protein is CASRWSGGGESDTQYF. In DNA, the CDR3 is TGTGCCAGCAGGTGGAGCGGGGGGGGGGAGTCAGATACGCAGTATTTT.

This chain uses TRBV7-6 with TRBJ2-5; tentatively, D is TRBD1 (5 bases). The last part of the DNA fits TRBJ2-7 better; the J call may be wrong. Per germline, CDR1 SGHVS and CDR2 FNYEAQ. There are 15 residues in the CDR3. The CDR3 sequence is CASSLAAGPNYEQYF. The CDR3 DNA reads TGTGCCAGCAGCCTGGCGGCAGGGCCGAACTACGAGCAGTACTTC.

The V call is TRBV5-5, the J call TRBJ2-5; D uncertain. CDR1 is SGHKS and CDR2 is YYEKEE in the germline V gene (reference sequence). There are 14 residues in the CDR3. In DNA, the CDR3 is TGTGCGGGCAGCTTGGGCAGTGAAGGAGAGACCCAGTACTTC. It is translated as CAGSLGSEGETQYF.

The chain employs TRBV6-2 or TRBV6-3 and TRBJ1-2, with 8 positions matching TRBD1. From germline, CDR1 is MNHEY and CDR2 SVGEGT. The CDR3 extends over 16 amino acids. V shed 6 bases, J shed 0 bases, and the junction held 9 bases outside the gene matches. DNA for the CDR3: TGTGCCAGCAGGCGACCGGGACAGGACTCTAACTATGGCTACACCTTC. Encoded protein: CASRRPGQDSNYGYTF.

As regards this clonotype: This is likely a read error, given that the CDR3 carries no conserved phenylalanine or tryptophan at its end. The V gene is TRBV7-2, the J gene TRBJ2-5; D is perhaps TRBD1 (6 bases). The J call could be wrong; TRBJ2-1 is a better fit for the DNA end. Germline V gives CDR1 SGHTA, CDR2 FQGNSA. The CDR3 covers 14 residues. In DNA form, the CDR3 reads TGTGCCAGCAGCCCTACCGGGGACAAAGCGACCCAGTTCTCC. Translation gives CASSPTGDKATQFS.

In its sample, this clonotype ranks as medium-sized. CDR3 in amino acids: CASSTGQGETQYF. Written as DNA, the CDR3 is TGTGCCAGCAGCACTGGACAGGGGGAGACCCAGTACTTC. The chain recombines TRBV7-9 with TRBJ2-5; 9 nucleotides agree with TRBD1. V dropped 5 bases and J dropped 5; count of bases not matched to a gene: 3. The CDR3 sequence is 13 residues long. Looked up from germline, CDR1 is SEHNR and CDR2 is FQNEAQ (reference sequence).

V is TRBV7-2 and J is TRBJ2-3, with D possibly matching TRBD2 (5 bases). The J call may be mistaken, given a closer DNA end match to TRBJ2-7. The CDR3 contains 16 residues. The V gene's germline CDR1 is SGHTA and CDR2 FQGNSA. This CDR3 is CASSARRVWTTDTQYF. The CDR3 bases are TGTGCCAGCAGCGCACGGCGGGTGTGGACCACAGATACGCAGTACTTC.

This clonotype is termed medium-sized. The rearrangement links TRBV6-5 to TRBJ2-1, with D uncertain. The germline V gene encodes CDR1 MNHEY and CDR2 SVGAGI. The V gene lost 5 bases and the J gene lost 0 bases, with 8 bases spanning the gap. The CDR3 covers 14 residues. The CDR3 DNA is TGTGCCAGCAGTCACATGAGCTCCTACAATGAGCAGTTCTTC. Translation gives CASSHMSSYNEQFF.

This clonotype was observed once. Compared with germline, one end of the junction differs, possibly owing to a read error. The chain uses TRBV7-6 and TRBJ2-2; possibly TRBD1 or TRBD2 for D (5 bases each). The CDR3 spans 16 residues. CDR1 and CDR2 from the germline V gene are SGHVS and FNYEAQ. The chain's CDR3 is CASSFLEAEGTGALFF. For the CDR3, the DNA is TGTGCCAGCAGCTTTTTAGAGGCAGAAGGCACCGGGGCGCTGTTTTTT.

The V call is TRBV11-2, the J call TRBJ1-4; a possible D gene is TRBD1 (5 bases). The CDR3 runs 13 residues. V shed 1 base and J shed 8 bases, with 8 bases lying between them. CDR1 SGHAT and CDR2 FQNNGV come from the germline V gene. CDR3 protein: CASSLGGVEKLFF. The CDR3 nucleotides read TGTGCCAGCAGCTTAGGGGGGGTCGAAAAACTGTTTTTT.

This clonotype has only one observation. A read error may be the cause here, since a much bigger clone is one base away. The final CDR3 position lacks the conserved phenylalanine or tryptophan, pointing to a likely read error. This chain connects TRBV7-2 to TRBJ2-5, with D possibly TRBD2 on 5 matching bases. The CDR3 covers 15 residues. V shed 1 base and J shed 2 bases, with 11 bases lying between them. The V gene's germline CDR1 is SGHTA and CDR2 FQGNSA. CDR3 protein: CASSLDPGVQETQYL. The CDR3 DNA sequence: TGTGCCAGCAGCTTAGATCCCGGGGTTCAAGAGACCCAGTACTTG.

A word on this clonotype: Given a much more abundant clone one base away, this may be a read error. J is TRBJ2-3 and V is TRBV10-3, with 10 bases matching TRBD1. The J call may be wrong; the DNA end is better matched by TRBJ2-1. Per germline, CDR1 ENHRY and CDR2 SYGVKD. CDR3 length equals 15 residues. The chain's CDR3 is CVISAGTGDWDEQFF. CDR3 nucleotide sequence: TGTGTCATCTCCGCCGGGACAGGGGATTGGGATGAGCAGTTCTTC.

The chain links TRBV7-2 to TRBJ2-3; 9 nucleotides match TRBD2. Germline V lookup: CDR1 SGHTA, CDR2 FQGNSA. The CDR3 extends over 16 amino acids. V was pared by 5 bases and J by 12 bases, with 18 bases of the junction left unmatched. The CDR3 spells CASSAPERGAKNTQYF. CDR3 DNA sequence: TGTGCCAGCAGCGCACCGGAGCGGGGGGCCAAAAACACTCAGTATTTT.

This chain links TRBV7-3 with TRBJ2-3; D assignment may be TRBD1 or TRBD2 (5 bases each). Germline loops: CDR1 SGHTA, CDR2 FQGTGA. The length of the CDR3 is 14 residues. Trimming pared 2 bases from V and 4 bases from J, leaving 10 bases between. The CDR3 region is CASSLLGDADTQYF. CDR3 nucleotides: TGTGCCAGCAGCTTACTTGGGGACGCAGATACGCAGTATTTT.

Note on this clonotype: Relative to the germline gene, one junction end is altered; a read error may explain this. The chain links TRBV7-3 to TRBJ2-3; 10 positions match TRBD2. Germline V CDR1 and CDR2: SGHTA, FQGTGA. The CDR3 loop spans 15 amino acids. The CDR3, as DNA: TGTGCCAGCAGCGCTACTAGCGGGGAGATAGACATGCAGTATTTC. This gives the protein CASSATSGEIDMQYF.

The rearrangement joins TRBV7-2 to TRBJ2-7; D gene ambiguous. Trimming removed 0 bases at V and 7 bases at J, with 10 bases between. Germline values: CDR1 SGHTA, CDR2 FQGNSA. CDR3 length: 13 amino acids. The DNA for the CDR3 is TGTGCCAGCAGCTTAGCGCAGAGGATGGAGCAGTACTTC. Translated, it gives CASSLAQRMEQYF.